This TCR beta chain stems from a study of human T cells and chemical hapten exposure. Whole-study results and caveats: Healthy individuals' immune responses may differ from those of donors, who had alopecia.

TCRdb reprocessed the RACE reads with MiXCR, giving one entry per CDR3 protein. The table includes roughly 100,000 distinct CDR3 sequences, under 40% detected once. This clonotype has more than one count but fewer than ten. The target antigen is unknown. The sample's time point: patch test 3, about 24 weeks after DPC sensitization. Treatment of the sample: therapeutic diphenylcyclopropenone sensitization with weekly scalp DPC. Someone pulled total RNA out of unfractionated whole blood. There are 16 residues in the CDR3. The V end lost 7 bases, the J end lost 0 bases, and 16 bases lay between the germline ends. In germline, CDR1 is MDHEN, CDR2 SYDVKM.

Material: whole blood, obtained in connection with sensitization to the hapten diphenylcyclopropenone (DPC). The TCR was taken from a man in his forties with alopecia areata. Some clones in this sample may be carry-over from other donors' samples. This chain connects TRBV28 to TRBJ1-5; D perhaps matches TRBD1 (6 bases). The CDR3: CASIGTHFDSNQPQHF. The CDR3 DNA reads TGTGCCAGCATCGGGACACATTTCGATAGCAATCAGCCCCAGCATTTT. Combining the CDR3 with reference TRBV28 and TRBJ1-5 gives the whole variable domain DVKVTQSSRYLVKRTGEKVFLECVQDMDHENMFWYRQDPGLGLRLIYFSYDVKMKEKGDIPEGYSVSREKKERFSLILESASTNQTSMYLCASIGTHFDSNQPQHFGDGTRLSIL.